These T cell receptor beta chains were read from a single sample in a study of human T cells and chemical hapten exposure. TCRdb re-called the RACE reads through MiXCR, storing one row per CDR3 protein. The sample includes under 90,000 distinct CDR3 sequences, about 8.7% of them seen just once. Sample: whole blood. The receptors derive from a male donor in good health. Some clones in this sample may be carry-over from other donors' samples. Both conserved end residues are part of each CDR3. The order of the fields is V gene, D gene, clone size, J gene, CDR3 protein, CDR3 DNA. The D gene is left open where the match is weak. A clone size is listed for some rows: how often the clone was seen (once, few, many), or a class if it is expanded.

TRBV6-1	NA	few	TRBJ1-5	CASSDRGLQPQHF	TGTGCCAGCAGTGATCGGGGCTTACAGCCCCAGCATTTT
TRBV6-2/TRBV6-3	NA	many	TRBJ2-1	CASGDGPPGYNEQFF	TGTGCCAGCGGTGACGGACCTCCTGGTTACAATGAGCAGTTCTTC
TRBV29-1	NA	NA	TRBJ1-1	CSVENRLMNTEAFF	TGCAGCGTTGAAAACCGTTTAATGAACACTGAAGCTTTCTTT
TRBV5-1	NA	NA	TRBJ2-5	CASSLVGQGPQETQYF	TGCGCCAGCAGCTTGGTGGGGCAGGGGCCACAAGAGACCCAGTACTTC
TRBV20-1	NA	many	TRBJ2-1	CSATAGDYNEQFF	TGCAGTGCTACGGCAGGAGACTACAATGAGCAGTTCTTC
TRBV5-1	TRBD1	few	TRBJ2-1	CASSGGQGSYNEQFF	TGCGCCAGCAGCGGGGGACAGGGCTCCTACAATGAGCAGTTCTTC
TRBV7-2	NA	NA	TRBJ2-5	CASSFYGEETQYF	TGTGCCAGCAGCTTTTATGGAGAAGAGACCCAGTACTTC
TRBV11-2	NA	few	TRBJ1-2	CASSFGTAAGYTF	TGTGCCAGCAGCTTTGGGACGGCGGCGGGCTACACCTTC
TRBV29-1	NA	NA	TRBJ2-1	CSIEGRNEQFF	TGCAGCATAGAGGGCCGTAATGAGCAGTTCTTC
TRBV5-4	NA	few	TRBJ2-3	CASSSKGGGTDTQYF	TGTGCCAGCAGCTCTAAAGGGGGAGGCACAGATACGCAGTATTTT
TRBV10-3	TRBD1	many	TRBJ2-7	CATRDRGGYEQYF	TGTGCCACCCGCGACAGGGGGGGGTACGAGCAGTACTTC
TRBV7-2	TRBD2	NA	TRBJ2-7	CASSESGGAPYEQYF	TGTGCCAGCAGCGAGAGCGGGGGCGCACCTTACGAGCAGTACTTC
TRBV7-3	TRBD1	few	TRBJ2-1	CASSQQGAYNEQFF	TGTGCCAGCAGCCAACAGGGGGCCTACAATGAGCAGTTCTTC
TRBV29-1	NA	few	TRBJ1-1	CSVSGTWTEAFF	TGCAGCGTTTCAGGGACGTGGACTGAAGCTTTCTTT
TRBV6-2/TRBV6-3	NA	many	TRBJ1-2	CASSYLAGSLYGYTF	TGTGCCAGCAGTTACCTAGCCGGGTCCCTCTATGGCTACACCTTC
TRBV5-6	NA	many	TRBJ1-4	CASSSIYGTNEKLFF	TGTGCCAGCAGCTCTATTTATGGTACTAATGAAAAACTGTTTTTT
TRBV7-6	NA	few	TRBJ2-7	CASTVKGNYEQYF	TGTGCCAGCACCGTAAAGGGAAACTACGAGCAGTACTTC
TRBV20-1	NA	NA	TRBJ1-2	CSAGRDFRHYGYTF	TGCAGTGCTGGGCGGGACTTTCGACACTATGGCTACACCTTC
TRBV12-3/TRBV12-4	NA	few	TRBJ2-7	CASSLAIAGAGQYF	TGTGCCAGCAGTTTAGCGATCGCAGGGGCTGGGCAGTACTTC
TRBV7-2	TRBD2	few	TRBJ2-7	CASSLASGGHYEQYF	TGTGCCAGCAGCTTAGCTAGCGGGGGCCACTACGAGCAGTACTTC
TRBV20-1	NA	few	TRBJ1-1	CSARMGAETEAFF	TGCAGTGCTAGAATGGGGGCTGAAACTGAAGCTTTCTTT
TRBV12-3/TRBV12-4	NA	few	TRBJ2-7	CASSLGSSGGHHEQYF	TGTGCCAGCAGTTTAGGATCGTCAGGGGGGCACCACGAGCAGTACTTC
TRBV18	NA	many	TRBJ2-3	CASSLKGRTDTQYF	TGTGCCAGCTCCCTGAAGGGGAGGACAGATACGCAGTATTTT
TRBV27	TRBD2	NA	TRBJ2-3	CASSPGVLAGVSDTQYF	TGTGCCAGCAGCCCCGGTGTACTAGCGGGAGTGTCAGATACGCAGTATTTT
TRBV10-1	TRBD1	few	TRBJ1-3	CASSTGVHGNTIYF	TGCGCCAGTTCTACAGGGGTTCATGGAAACACCATATATTTT
TRBV11-2	TRBD2	NA	TRBJ2-3	CASSLAGSGGPTDTQYF	TGTGCCAGCAGCTTAGCCGGTAGCGGGGGCCCCACAGATACGCAGTATTTT
TRBV6-6	NA	NA	TRBJ1-1	CASSYGALGTEAFF	TGTGCCAGCAGTTACGGGGCCCTAGGCACTGAAGCTTTCTTT
TRBV7-8	NA	NA	TRBJ2-3	CASSRVAASTDTQYF	TGTGCCAGCAGCCGGGTTGCGGCTAGCACAGATACGCAGTATTTT
TRBV29-1	NA	NA	TRBJ1-1	CSVEDRGNTEAFF	TGCAGCGTTGAAGATAGGGGGAACACTGAAGCTTTCTTT
TRBV7-9	TRBD1	NA	TRBJ2-3	CASSLEGGLSTDTQYF	TGTGCCAGCAGCTTAGAAGGGGGCCTTAGCACAGATACGCAGTATTTT
TRBV6-6	TRBD1	few	TRBJ1-4	CASSSNLGQGATHLFF	TGTGCCAGCAGTTCCAACCTTGGACAGGGGGCAACTCATCTGTTTTTT
TRBV5-1	TRBD1	few	TRBJ1-1	CASSYWSRDRVPEAFF	TGCGCCAGCAGCTATTGGTCCCGGGACAGGGTCCCTGAAGCTTTCTTT
TRBV6-6	NA	NA	TRBJ1-2	CASSPDRSYGYTF	TGTGCCAGCAGTCCGGACAGATCCTATGGCTACACCTTC
TRBV7-8	NA	NA	TRBJ1-1	CASSPPKSEAFF	TGTGCCAGCAGCCCCCCTAAGTCTGAAGCTTTCTTT
TRBV29-1	TRBD1	many	TRBJ2-6	CSVETGAGANVLTF	TGCAGCGTCGAAACAGGGGCTGGGGCCAACGTCCTGACTTTC
TRBV18	NA	NA	TRBJ1-1	CASSPTREGTEAFF	TGTGCCAGCTCACCAACTAGGGAGGGGACTGAAGCTTTCTTT
TRBV6-6	TRBD1	NA	TRBJ1-1	CASSYVKVGGDEAFF	TGTGCCAGCAGTTACGTCAAGGTAGGGGGCGATGAAGCTTTCTTT
TRBV29-1	NA	many	TRBJ1-5	CSVGMGNQPQHF	TGCAGCGTTGGGATGGGCAATCAGCCCCAGCATTTT
TRBV12-3/TRBV12-4	TRBD1	NA	TRBJ2-3	CASSRGTGLSTDTQYF	TGTGCCAGCAGTCGCGGGACAGGTCTCAGCACAGATACGCAGTATTTT
TRBV14	NA	few	TRBJ2-1	CASSQEDGGGLPYNEQFF	TGTGCCAGCAGCCAAGAAGACGGGGGTGGTTTGCCCTACAATGAGCAGTTCTTC
TRBV19	NA	NA	TRBJ2-2	CASIRQGNTGELFF	TGTGCCAGTATCCGGCAGGGGAACACCGGGGAGCTGTTTTTT
TRBV10-3	NA	few	TRBJ2-7	CAISESGASYEQYF	TGTGCCATCAGTGAGTCAGGGGCTTCCTACGAGCAGTACTTC
TRBV5-1	NA	NA	TRBJ2-2	CASSLDGFTGELFF	TGCGCCAGCAGCTTGGATGGGTTTACCGGGGAGCTGTTTTTT
TRBV12-3/TRBV12-4	NA	NA	TRBJ2-3	CASSFSDTQYF	TGTGCCAGCAGTTTTAGCGATACGCAGTATTTT
TRBV27	NA	few	TRBJ1-1	CASSTLTLMNTEAFF	TGTGCCAGCAGTACCCTCACACTTATGAACACTGAAGCTTTCTTT